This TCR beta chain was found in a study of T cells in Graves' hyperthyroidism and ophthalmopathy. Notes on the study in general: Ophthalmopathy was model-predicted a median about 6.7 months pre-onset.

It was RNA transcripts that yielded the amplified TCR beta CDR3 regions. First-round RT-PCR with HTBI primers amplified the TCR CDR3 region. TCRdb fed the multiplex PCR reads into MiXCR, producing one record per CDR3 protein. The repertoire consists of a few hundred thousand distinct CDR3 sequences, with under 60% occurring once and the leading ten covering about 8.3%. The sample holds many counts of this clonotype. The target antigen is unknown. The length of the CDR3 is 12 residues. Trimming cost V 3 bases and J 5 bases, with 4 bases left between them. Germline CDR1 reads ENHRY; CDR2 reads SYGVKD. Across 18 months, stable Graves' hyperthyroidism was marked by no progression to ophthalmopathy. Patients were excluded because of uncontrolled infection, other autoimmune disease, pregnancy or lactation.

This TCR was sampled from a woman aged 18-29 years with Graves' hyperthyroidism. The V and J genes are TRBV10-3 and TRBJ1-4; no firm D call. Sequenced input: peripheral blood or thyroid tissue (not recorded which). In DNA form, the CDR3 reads TGTGCCATCAGTGATAGGAATGAAAAACTGTTTTTT. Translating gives CAISDRNEKLFF.